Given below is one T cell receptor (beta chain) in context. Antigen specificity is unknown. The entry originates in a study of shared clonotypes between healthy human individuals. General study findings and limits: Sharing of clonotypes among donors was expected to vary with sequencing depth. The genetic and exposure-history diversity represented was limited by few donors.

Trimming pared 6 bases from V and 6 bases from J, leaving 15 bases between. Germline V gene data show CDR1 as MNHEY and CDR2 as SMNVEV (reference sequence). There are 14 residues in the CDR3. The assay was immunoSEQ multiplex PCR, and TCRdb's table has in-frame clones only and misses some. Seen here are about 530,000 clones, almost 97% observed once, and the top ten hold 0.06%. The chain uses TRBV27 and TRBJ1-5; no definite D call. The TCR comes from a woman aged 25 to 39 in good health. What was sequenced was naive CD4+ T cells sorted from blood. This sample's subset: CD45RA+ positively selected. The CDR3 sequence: CASSAGPLVQPQHF. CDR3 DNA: TGTGCCAGCAGCGCCGGGCCGTTGGTTCAGCCCCAGCATTTT.